This TCR beta chain was profiled in a study of vaccination and CD4 T cells after COVID-19. Regarding treatment: roughly ten-day PBMC culture with coronavirus spike peptide pools or control peptides (ViraFEST assay). Unexposed donor CD4+ T cells predated the COVID-19 pandemic, collected 2011-2018. As to this clonotype: Antigen unknown.

The assay that was used to sequence DNA from cultured CD4+ T cells was the Oncomine TCR Beta short-read assay. TCRdb itself ran the PCR reads through MiXCR, one entry per CDR3 protein. The sample consists of roughly 7,400 distinct CDR3 sequences, roughly two fifths of them appearing once. In germline, CDR1 is DFQATT, CDR2 SNEGSKA (reference sequence). The V end was cut by 5 bases, the J end by 0 bases, with 14 bases between. The length of the CDR3 is 15 residues. Material for sequencing was CD4+ T cells from blood, cultured in vitro. The source is a human donor in good health. V and J are TRBV20-1 and TRBJ1-3; no firm D call. In DNA, the CDR3 is TGCAGTGCTTCCCCCCAGGTGAACTCTGGAAACACCATATATTTT. This translates into CSASPQVNSGNTIYF.